This TCR beta chain was profiled in a study of regulatory T cells in long-lasting Graves disease. This sample's time point: newly diagnosed GD, antithyroid drugs for less than 3 months. PBMC RNA was the source of the TCR library. This clonotype appeared many times. Looked up from germline, CDR1 is DFQATT and CDR2 is SNEGSKA (reference sequence). J was trimmed by 10 bases and V by 5 bases; bases with no gene match: 6. The CDR3 runs to 13 residues. Combining iRepertoire HTBI primers with Arm-PCR of CDR3 regions, the authors built TCR beta libraries. Each CDR3 protein is one row after TCRdb ran MiXCR on the multiplex PCR reads. The table has more than 400,000 distinct CDR3 sequences, 15% to 20% seen once. These data also formed part of another study, on T cells in Graves' hyperthyroidism and ophthalmopathy. That paper states: Before onset, ophthalmopathy was predicted by the model a median about 6.2 months earlier.

The clonotype was recovered from a woman aged 25-40 years with Graves disease. V gene TRBV20-1 combines with J gene TRBJ1-6; 9 positions agree with TRBD1. Sequences were derived from peripheral blood mononuclear cells (PBMCs), sampled at new diagnosis, from a patient treated with antithyroid drugs. CDR3 in DNA: TGCAGTGCTGGACAGGGGATTGAGTCACCCCTCCACTTT. Translating it yields CSAGQGIESPLHF.